The rows below give T cell receptor beta chains drawn from one sample of a study of T cell repertoires in ileal Crohn's disease. Method: immunoSEQ multiplex PCR; TCRdb's copy keeps in-frame clones and lacks some. The repertoire consists of some 6,000 clones, with about 95% occurring once and the leading ten covering 0.31%. The sample was ileal tissue. The source is an adult with Crohn's disease. CDR3s include the opening cysteine and the closing phenylalanine or tryptophan. A D gene is named only where the DNA matches it firmly. Rows may omit the clone size; those that give it use once, few, many or a size class.

D	V	J	size	CDR3	DNA
.	TRBV30	TRBJ2-5	.	CAWSVHETQYF	TGTGCCTGGAGTGTACACGAGACCCAGTACTTC
TRBD1	TRBV6-5	TRBJ1-2	.	CASSPTGNYGYTF	TGTGCCAGCAGTCCGACAGGGAACTATGGCTACACCTTC
TRBD1	TRBV7-2	TRBJ1-3	.	CASTYRRGDTIYF	TGTGCCAGCACCTATCGCAGGGGGGACACCATATATTTT
TRBD1	TRBV18	TRBJ2-2	.	CASSDRGHTNTGELFF	TGTGCCAGCTCCGACAGGGGCCATACGAACACCGGGGAGCTGTTTTTT
TRBD1	TRBV28	TRBJ1-2	.	CASTEQGPPYGYTF	TGTGCCAGCACCGAACAGGGGCCCCCCTATGGCTACACCTTC
TRBD1	TRBV28	TRBJ1-2	once	CASKTGVHYGYTF	TGTGCCAGTAAAACAGGGGTTCACTATGGCTACACCTTC
TRBD1	TRBV19	TRBJ1-5	.	CASSPRGGYYSNQPQHF	TGTGCCAGTAGCCCAAGAGGGGGCTACTATAGCAATCAGCCCCAGCATTTT
.	TRBV27	TRBJ1-1	.	CASSPSRVPEAFF	TGTGCCAGCAGTCCCTCACGGGTCCCTGAAGCTTTCTTT
TRBD1	TRBV6-4	TRBJ2-7	.	CASSKEGQGDGYEQYF	TGTGCCAGCAGTAAAGAGGGACAGGGGGACGGCTACGAGCAGTACTTC
TRBD2	TRBV15	TRBJ2-2	.	CATSRDLTTSGAGELFF	TGTGCCACCAGCAGAGATCTTACGACTAGCGGGGCCGGGGAGCTGTTTTTT
.	TRBV6-5	TRBJ2-3	.	CASSRGRPNTQYF	TGTGCCAGCAGTAGAGGGCGTCCGAATACGCAGTATTTT
.	TRBV27	TRBJ2-6	.	CASSGQGQSGANVLTF	TGTGCCAGCAGTGGCCAGGGCCAAAGTGGGGCCAACGTCCTGACTTTC
.	TRBV29-1	TRBJ2-1	.	CSVESGGEQFF	TGCAGCGTTGAGTCGGGGGGCGAGCAGTTCTTC
.	TRBV29-1	TRBJ1-2	once	CSAGQTYGYTF	TGCAGCGCGGGTCAGACCTATGGCTACACCTTC
TRBD2	TRBV19	TRBJ2-1	once	CASSISAGDSYNEQFF	TGTGCCAGTAGTATATCAGCGGGGGATTCCTACAATGAGCAGTTCTTC
.	TRBV11-1	TRBJ2-2	.	CASSLALGGELFF	TGTGCCAGCAGCTTAGCCCTCGGCGGGGAGCTGTTTTTT
TRBD1	TRBV4-3	TRBJ2-5	.	CASSQDRVRGYQETQYF	TGCGCCAGCAGCCAAGATCGAGTCAGGGGGTACCAAGAGACCCAGTACTTC
.	TRBV15	TRBJ1-4	.	CATSSPYRAGNEKLFF	TGTGCCACCAGCAGCCCCTACAGAGCGGGTAATGAAAAACTGTTTTTT
TRBD2	TRBV5-1	TRBJ2-3	.	CASSVGLAGGTDTQYF	TGCGCCAGCAGCGTCGGACTAGCGGGGGGCACAGATACGCAGTATTTT
TRBD2	TRBV7-2	TRBJ2-3	.	CASSLRLAGGLDTQYF	TGTGCCAGCAGCTTAAGACTAGCGGGGGGACTAGATACGCAGTATTTT
.	TRBV5-1	TRBJ2-7	once	CASSPGSGISHSYEQYF	TGCGCCAGCAGCCCTGGGAGTGGCATCTCCCACTCCTACGAGCAGTACTTC
TRBD1	TRBV29-1	TRBJ1-1	.	CSVSRGDPRNTEAFF	TGCAGCGTGAGCAGGGGGGACCCTAGGAACACTGAAGCTTTCTTT
.	TRBV7-3	TRBJ2-2	.	CASSRETTMNTGELFF	TGTGCCAGCAGCCGAGAGACTACTATGAACACCGGGGAGCTGTTTTTT
.	TRBV10-3	TRBJ2-2	.	CAISPSSAGELFF	TGTGCCATCAGTCCTTCTAGCGCCGGGGAGCTGTTTTTT
.	TRBV7-2	TRBJ2-2	.	CASSSLAVGELFF	TGTGCCAGCAGCTCCTTAGCTGTCGGGGAGCTGTTTTTT
TRBD2	TRBV4-2	TRBJ2-3	once	CASSTRGGGIEDTQYF	TGTGCCAGCAGCACCCGGGGGGGCGGTATTGAAGATACGCAGTATTTT
TRBD1	TRBV6-5	TRBJ2-7	.	CARTRDRGEYEQYF	TGTGCCCGAACGCGGGACAGGGGGGAATACGAGCAGTACTTC
.	TRBV6-1	TRBJ1-1	.	CASSQLTRGNTEAFF	TGTGCCAGCAGTCAACTGACGCGGGGGAACACTGAAGCTTTCTTT
TRBD2	TRBV6-1	TRBJ2-5	.	CASNLAGGPQETQYF	TGTGCCAGCAACTTAGCGGGGGGGCCTCAGGAGACCCAGTACTTC
TRBD1	TRBV6-5	TRBJ1-2	.	CASSNRGRGYTF	TGTGCCAGCAGCAACAGGGGGCGCGGGTACACCTTC
.	TRBV28	TRBJ1-1	.	CASTGQIYTEAFF	TGTGCCAGCACAGGACAAATTTACACTGAAGCTTTCTTT
.	TRBV6-5	TRBJ2-7	.	CASRQGGEQYF	TGTGCCAGCAGGCAGGGTGGCGAGCAGTACTTC